These T cell receptor beta chains were read from a single sample in a study of identical twins. From the 5' RACE reads, TCRdb called clonotypes with MiXCR, one entry per CDR3 protein. The sample lists roughly 720,000 distinct CDR3 sequences, 15% to 20% occurring once. These data were likewise used in another study, on T cells expressing NK-cell markers.

Input material: PBMCs. All receptors come from a woman aged 18 to 35 in good health. Each CDR3 is given with its conserved first and last residue. Each record gives: clone size, V gene, J gene, D gene, CDR3 protein, CDR3 DNA. The D gene is left open where the match is weak. Size is omitted from some rows. Given values are once, few, many or a class for expanded clones.

>NA|TRBV11-3|TRBJ2-2|NA
CASSLEGAVSGELFF
TGTGCCAGCAGCTTAGAAGGGGCAGTCAGCGGGGAGCTGTTTTTT
>few|TRBV5-6|TRBJ1-1|NA
CASSLRGVAAFF
TGTGCCAGCAGTCTGAGGGGGGTTGCAGCTTTCTTT
>many|TRBV3-1|TRBJ2-7|TRBD2
CASSPLALTYEQYF
TGTGCCAGCAGCCCACTAGCGCTGACCTACGAGCAGTACTTC
>NA|TRBV5-1|TRBJ2-3|TRBD2
CASSLATSGEADTQYF
TGCGCCAGCAGCTTGGCGACTAGCGGGGAAGCAGATACGCAGTATTTT
>NA|TRBV7-2|TRBJ2-5|NA
CASSPLFGGETQYF
TGTGCCAGCAGCCCTTTATTCGGAGGAGAGACCCAGTACTTC
>NA|TRBV12-3/TRBV12-4|TRBJ2-1|NA
CASRLFYNEQFF
TGTGCCAGCAGGCTGTTCTACAATGAGCAGTTCTTC
>few|TRBV7-8|TRBJ1-6|NA
CASSPREFANSPLHF
TGTGCCAGCAGCCCCCGGGAGTTTGCCAATTCACCCCTCCACTTT
>once|TRBV20-1|TRBJ2-5|NA
CSARFVSETQYF
TGCAGTGCTAGATTCGTCTCAGAGACCCAGTACTTC
>NA|TRBV28|TRBJ2-5|TRBD2
CASTPGLARKETQYF
TGTGCCAGCACTCCGGGACTAGCGAGGAAAGAGACCCAGTACTTC
>NA|TRBV12-3/TRBV12-4|TRBJ1-1|NA
CASSSLPGYTEAFF
TGTGCCAGCAGTTCACTACCGGGGTACACTGAAGCTTTCTTT
>NA|TRBV7-3|TRBJ2-2|NA
CASSLQGGGELFF
TGTGCCAGCAGCTTACAGGGCGGCGGGGAGCTGTTTTTT
>few|TRBV7-8|TRBJ2-1|TRBD2
CASSLAVGRGSYNEQFF
TGTGCCAGCAGCTTAGCGGTGGGGCGGGGGTCCTACAATGAGCAGTTCTTC
>few|TRBV6-5|TRBJ1-4|NA
CASSYWARANEKLFF
TGTGCCAGCAGTTATTGGGCAAGGGCGAATGAAAAACTGTTTTTT
>few|TRBV20-1|TRBJ2-3|TRBD1
CSADQGADTQYF
TGCAGTGCCGACCAGGGGGCAGATACGCAGTATTTT
>few|TRBV20-1|TRBJ2-7|NA
CSAQWTGTYEQYF
TGCAGTGCTCAATGGACTGGGACCTACGAGCAGTACTTC
>few|TRBV5-1|TRBJ2-7|NA
CASSSSSASSYEQYF
TGCGCCAGCAGCTCATCTAGCGCCTCCTCCTACGAGCAGTACTTC
>few|TRBV5-8|TRBJ2-2|NA
CASSFQGPGTGELFF
TGTGCCAGCAGCTTTCAGGGCCCGGGCACCGGGGAGCTGTTTTTT
>NA|TRBV20-1|TRBJ2-2|TRBD2
CSAVAGGPSGELFF
TGCAGTGCCGTAGCGGGAGGGCCCTCCGGGGAGCTGTTTTTT
>few|TRBV14|TRBJ1-2|NA
CASSQGLGYGYTF
TGTGCCAGCAGCCAAGGCCTGGGGTATGGCTACACCTTC
>NA|TRBV6-2/TRBV6-3|TRBJ1-5|NA
CASSYLQGNQPQHF
TGTGCCAGCAGTTACCTCCAGGGAAATCAGCCCCAGCATTTT
>NA|TRBV7-9|TRBJ2-7|NA
CASGRIGTAEQYF
TGTGCCAGCGGACGAATCGGAACTGCCGAGCAGTACTTC
>NA|TRBV6-2/TRBV6-3|TRBJ2-7|TRBD1
CASSGGQGRNEQYF
TGTGCCAGCAGTGGGGGACAGGGGAGGAACGAGCAGTACTTC